This TCR beta chain came from a study of siplizumab effects on memory and regulatory T cells. Study outcomes and limitations: Naive T cells looked more diverse than memory cells, and they looked like major contributors to the alloresponse. Proliferating siplizumab-culture Tregs lacked confirmation of suppressive function. The authors could not assign a naive or memory phenotype to roughly 75-96% of proliferating CD4+ or CD8+ clones.

Each sample yielded about 9.9 x 10^4 assayed TCR templates. Only in-frame clones appear in the TCRdb table, and some are missing; sequencing was by immunoSEQ multiplex PCR. The data show approximately 50,000 clones, with nearly 95% seen just once and more than 15% held by the top ten. Regarding this clone: Its antigen is not known.

V lost 5 bases to trimming and J lost 2 bases; unmatched junction nucleotides: 7. This CDR3 is built from 15 residues. Per germline, CDR1 MNHEY and CDR2 SMNVEV (reference sequence). This receptor was identified in a human donor in good health. V is TRBV27 and J is TRBJ2-3, with 7 nucleotides matching TRBD1. Sequencing was carried out using CD8+ T cells sorted from blood. The DNA of the CDR3 is TGTGCCAGCAGTAAACAGGGGTTTCCCACAGATACGCAGTATTTT. Translation gives CASSKQGFPTDTQYF.